This T cell receptor beta chain was sequenced during a study of T cells after yellow fever vaccination. Trimming left V 2 bases short and J 3 bases short, with 11 bases between. This CDR3 is built from 14 residues. In germline, CDR1 is GTSNPN, CDR2 SVGIG (reference sequence). This clonotype was recorded many times. Its antigen is unknown. The study, taken as a whole, reports: The bulk population could contribute abundant contaminating clonotypes to FACS-sorted repertoires.

Template switching with 5'RACE generated the TCR cDNA and added a universal primer site and UMIs. MiXCR, applied by TCRdb to the 5' RACE reads, yields one record per CDR3 protein. The sample records about 140,000 distinct CDR3 sequences, 6.5% to 8.5% being singletons. The sample was CD4+ T cells sorted from PBMCs, taken 5 days after the yellow fever booster vaccination. The sequence came from a young man who received the YFV17D yellow fever vaccine. V gene TRBV30 combines with J gene TRBJ1-5; TRBD1 is a possible D gene (5 bases). CDR3 loop: CAWSPPGLNQPQHF. The CDR3 DNA reads TGTGCCTGGAGTCCTCCGGGGCTCAATCAGCCCCAGCATTTT.